A single sample gave rise to the 32 T cell receptor beta chains below, sequenced in a study of blood T cell repertoires in COVID-19. TCRdb's table, derived via immunoSEQ multiplex PCR, lists solely in-frame clones and lacks some. Found here are around 80,000 clones, around 80% of them singletons; the top ten hold about 12%. The sequencing input was peripheral blood. The source is a man at least 80 years old with acute or convalescent COVID-19.

V gene TRBV29-1 combines with J gene TRBJ1-2, with D perhaps matching TRBD1 (6 bases). CDR1 and CDR2 (germline): SQVTM, ANQGSEA. Trimming removed 3 bases at V and 8 bases at J, with 16 bases between. CDR3 length: 13 residues. The CDR3: CSVDFLGAGGYTF. CDR3 nucleotide sequence: TGCAGCGTTGATTTTCTGGGGGCTGGCGGCTACACCTTC.

This clone was recorded a few times. The rearrangement links TRBV5-6 to TRBJ1-6; 10 bases match TRBD1. The germline V gene has CDR1 SGHDT and CDR2 YYEEEE. With 4 bases clipped from V and 7 bases from J, the junction kept 8 bases outside the gene matches. CDR3 length equals 16 residues. The CDR3 coding sequence is TGTGCCAGCAGCCTACGGACAGGGGGAGGCAATTCACCCCTCCACTTT. This encodes CASSLRTGGGNSPLHF. Complete variable domain (other parts from reference TRBV5-6 and TRBJ1-6): DAGVTQSPTHLIKTRGQQVTLRCSPKSGHDTVSWYQQALGQGPQFIFQYYEEEERQRGNFPDRFSGHQFPNYSSELNVNALLLGDSALYLCASSLRTGGGNSPLHFGNGTRLTVT.

V and J are TRBV27 and TRBJ1-5; maybe TRBD1 (6 bases). This CDR3 has 16 amino acids. The germline V and J ends were trimmed by 4 bases and 5 bases, with 18 bases remaining between them. CDR1 is MNHEY, CDR2 SMNVEV, per germline (reference sequence). CDR3: CASSSLGTGLYQPQHF. The CDR3 nucleotides read TGTGCCAGCAGTTCCCTCGGAACAGGGTTATATCAGCCCCAGCATTTT.

This clone was detected a few times. The chain links TRBV11-2 to TRBJ1-2; no firm D call. The CDR3 contains 13 residues. Germline CDR1 reads SGHAT; CDR2 reads FQNNGV. V was trimmed by 5 bases and J by 2 bases, leaving 9 bases between them. CDR3 DNA: TGTGCCAGCAGCGAGTCACAGAACTATGGCTACACCTTC. Translated, it gives CASSESQNYGYTF.

This clone was counted between two and nine times. This rearrangement joins TRBV7-2 to TRBJ2-3; D is unresolved. CDR1 is SGHTA and CDR2 is FQGNSA in the germline V gene. CDR3 length: 12 residues. Trimming shortened V by 5 bases and J by 1 base, and 4 bases separated the two germline ends. The CDR3 nucleotides read TGTGCCAGCAGCACTGGCACAGATACGCAGTATTTT. Translating gives CASSTGTDTQYF.

The CDR3, as DNA: TGTGCCAGCAGTCCATCCTGGACAGGGTCGGATTGGGCCTATGGCTACACCTTC. Protein product: CASSPSWTGSDWAYGYTF. The chain recombines TRBV7-8 with TRBJ1-2; TRBD1 agrees at 8 bases. The V gene's germline CDR1 is SGHVS and CDR2 FQNEAQ. V lost 6 bases to trimming and J lost 4 bases; unmatched junction nucleotides: 19. There are 18 residues in the CDR3.

About this clone: Other DNA variants within this sample encode the same CDR3. This chain uses TRBV15 with TRBJ1-4, with a tentative D call TRBD1 (6 bases). The V gene's germline CDR1 is LNHNV and CDR2 YYDKDF (reference sequence). The CDR3 spans 14 residues. V dropped 0 bases and J dropped 4 bases, with 6 bases sitting between them. Here the CDR3 DNA reads TGTGCCACCAGCAGAGACAGGGGTAATGAAAAACTGTTTTTT. The encoded protein is CATSRDRGNEKLFF.

The chain couples TRBV7-9 to TRBJ2-3; tentatively, D is TRBD1 (5 bases). Trimming cost V 1 base and J 4 bases, with 9 bases left between them. This CDR3 is built from 14 residues. Per germline, CDR1 SEHNR and CDR2 FQNEAQ (reference sequence). This CDR3 is CASSLDRSADTQYF. The CDR3 DNA reads TGTGCCAGCAGCTTAGACAGGTCGGCAGATACGCAGTATTTT.

V usage is TRBV5-1 and J usage is TRBJ2-2; weak D call: TRBD2 (5 bases). The V gene's germline CDR1 is SGHRS and CDR2 YFSETQ. This CDR3 spans 16 amino acids. V lost 0 bases and J lost 7, with 16 bases in between. The CDR3 sequence: CASSLGEGQFRGELFF. DNA of the CDR3: TGCGCCAGCAGCTTGGGTGAGGGCCAATTTCGCGGGGAGCTGTTTTTT.

The J gene is TRBJ2-4, the V gene TRBV6-5, with D tentatively TRBD1 (6 bases). Trimming stripped 7 bases from V and 0 bases from J, with 13 bases between. Germline assignment: CDR1 MNHEY and CDR2 SVGAGI. This CDR3 contains 15 residues. The CDR3 sequence is CASTQGYIAKNIQYF. CDR3 nucleotide sequence: TGTGCCAGCACCCAGGGGTACATAGCCAAAAACATTCAGTACTTC.

A few counts support this clone. The rearrangement links TRBV3-1 (or the pseudogene TRBV3-2) to TRBJ1-1, with 8 positions matching TRBD1. The J segment lost 4 bases and the V segment lost 6 bases, leaving 4 bases of the junction unmatched. The germline V gene has CDR1 LGHDT and CDR2 YNNKEL (reference sequence). CDR3 length: 13 residues. The CDR3, as DNA: TGTGCCAGCAGGGAAACAGGGGGCACTGAAGCTTTCTTT. Translated, it gives CASRETGGTEAFF.

The chain joins TRBV19 to TRBJ1-2, with 9 bases identical to TRBD1. Losses at the gene ends were 4 bases for V and 8 bases for J; bases not matched to a gene: 8. This CDR3 is built from 14 residues. CDR1 is LNHDA, CDR2 SQIVND, per germline (reference sequence). The CDR3 DNA is TGTGCCAGTAGTACCTCACAGGGGGCGTGGGGCTACACCTTC. Translation: CASSTSQGAWGYTF.

The chain combines TRBV3-1 (or the pseudogene TRBV3-2) with TRBJ1-1; D unclear. Germline V gene sequence: CDR1 LGHDT, CDR2 YNNKEL (reference sequence). The CDR3 is made up of 12 amino acids. The V and J ends lost 4 bases and 1 base respectively, with 4 bases between them. CDR3 sequence (DNA): TGTGCCAGCAGCCCCAGGAACACTGAAGCTTTCTTT. It yields the protein CASSPRNTEAFF.

The genes are TRBV30 and TRBJ1-1; D possibly corresponds to TRBD1 (5 bases). The CDR3 covers 13 residues. The ends were cut back, 1 base at V and 11 bases at J, with 17 bases in the middle. Germline V gene lookup returns CDR1 GTSNPN and CDR2 SVGIG (reference sequence). As DNA, the CDR3 is TGTGCCTGGAGTGCGGGGGAATTGGCCGGGGCTTTCTTT. It encodes CAWSAGELAGAFF.

This sequence joins TRBV5-1 and TRBJ1-4, with 10 bases lining up with TRBD1. Losses at the gene ends were 6 bases for V and 8 bases for J; bases not matched to a gene: 7. The CDR3 covers 14 residues. The germline CDR1 and CDR2 sequences are SGHRS and YFSETQ. CDR3 DNA sequence: TGCGCCAGCAACCCGACAGGGGGCGGCGAAAAACTGTTTTTT. Protein: CASNPTGGGEKLFF.

The gene calls are TRBV7-5 and TRBJ1-2; the DNA was not compared with TRBD1, the D call given in the table. TRBV7-5 is a pseudogene locus. The CDR3 runs to 15 residues. CDR3 nucleotides: TGTGCCAGAAGACACGAACAGGGGAAGTACTATGGCTACACCTTC. Translation gives CARRHEQGKYYGYTF.

This clone appeared a few times. The rearrangement joins TRBV11-2 to TRBJ2-1; D is possibly TRBD2 (6 bases). The germline V gene has CDR1 SGHAT and CDR2 FQNNGV. Trimming took off 8 bases at V and 4 bases at J, with 18 bases between the two ends. This CDR3 region has 15 residues. The CDR3 coding sequence is TGTGCCAGCGGTATCTTGTCGGGGAGGTACAATGAGCAGTTCTTC. As protein: CASGILSGRYNEQFF.

V and J are TRBV11-2 and TRBJ2-5, with 10 bases fitting TRBD1. With V trimmed by 1 base and J by 4 bases, 3 bases remained unmatched. Germline lookup yields CDR1 SGHAT and CDR2 FQNNGV. The CDR3 is 15 residues long. The CDR3 nucleotides are TGTGCCAGCAGCTTAGTGACAGGGGGCGTAGAGACCCAGTACTTC. Its protein is CASSLVTGGVETQYF.

The chain uses TRBV7-9 and TRBJ2-7; D unclear. Germline CDR1 reads SEHNR; CDR2 reads FQNEAQ (reference sequence). The CDR3 covers 14 residues. Trimming took off 5 bases at V and 4 bases at J, with 15 bases between the two ends. In DNA, the CDR3 is TGTGCCAGCAGCACCACAAGTGCCCCTTACGAGCAGTACTTC. Translating it yields CASSTTSAPYEQYF.

The V and J genes are TRBV12-3 or TRBV12-4 and TRBJ2-1; possible D gene TRBD2, 6 bases. The CDR3 spans 13 residues. V was cut by 5 bases and J by 6 bases, with 11 bases left in between. CDR3 sequence: CASSVDYLNEQFF. DNA for the CDR3: TGTGCCAGCAGTGTGGACTACCTCAATGAGCAGTTCTTC.

This rearrangement joins TRBV7-2 to TRBJ2-5; a possible D gene is TRBD1 (6 bases). Germline loops: CDR1 SGHTA, CDR2 FQGNSA. V lost 1 base to trimming and J lost 7 bases, with 10 bases between them. The CDR3 has 13 residues. The CDR3 loop is CASSLEGVATQYF. The CDR3 DNA reads TGTGCCAGCAGCTTAGAGGGGGTGGCGACCCAGTACTTC.

The CDR3 reads CASSLQPGGSYEQYF. In DNA, the CDR3 is TGCGCCAGCAGCTTACAACCAGGGGGGTCCTACGAGCAGTACTTC. V is TRBV5-1 and J is TRBJ2-7; TRBD1 might be the D (7 bases). This CDR3 contains 15 residues. CDR1 SGHRS and CDR2 YFSETQ come from the germline V gene. V was cut by 2 bases and J by 1 base, with 13 bases left in between.

This chain connects TRBV29-1 to TRBJ1-2; the D is unclear. The CDR3 is made up of 12 amino acids. Germline-derived CDR1 and CDR2 are SQVTM and ANQGSEA. V was clipped by 4 bases and J by 3 bases, with 9 bases between them. The DNA for the CDR3 is TGCAGCGTTGGGGCGGAGGACTATGGCTACACCTTC. This gives the protein CSVGAEDYGYTF.

The rearrangement uses TRBV6-6 and TRBJ1-1, with D perhaps matching TRBD1 (6 bases). The CDR3 runs to 15 residues. Germline assignment: CDR1 MNHNY and CDR2 SVGAGI (reference sequence). Trimming removed 4 bases at V and 6 bases at J, with 18 bases between. In DNA form, the CDR3 reads TGTGCCAGCAGTTCAGGGGCGCCTAAGTTCGCTGAAGCTTTCTTT. Translating it yields CASSSGAPKFAEAFF.

The chain couples TRBV7-8 to TRBJ1-5; maybe TRBD1 (6 bases). Trimming cost V 4 bases and J 0 bases, with 16 bases left between them. The CDR3 sequence is 17 residues long. CDR1 is SGHVS and CDR2 is FQNEAQ in the germline V gene. The CDR3 loop reads CASSSRTDQYSNQPQHF. For the CDR3, the DNA is TGTGCCAGCAGCTCAAGGACAGACCAGTATAGCAATCAGCCCCAGCATTTT.

This clone was seen only a few times. V is TRBV13 and J is TRBJ2-7, with 8 positions matching TRBD2. This CDR3 spans 15 amino acids. Germline trimming cut 4 bases from V and 7 bases from J; bases unmatched to any gene: 12. Germline V lookup: CDR1 PRHDT, CDR2 FYEKMQ (reference sequence). The DNA of the CDR3 is TGTGCCAGCAGCTCCCCCGGGACTAGAAATGGGGAGCAGTACTTC. As protein: CASSSPGTRNGEQYF.

In its sample, this clone was seen a few times. The genes are TRBV7-3 and TRBJ1-1; unclear D gene. Germline V CDR1 and CDR2: SGHTA, FQGTGA. The CDR3 is 14 residues long. V lost 1 base to trimming and J lost 2 bases, with 8 bases between them. The CDR3 loop reads CASSLKHSNTEAFF. The CDR3 DNA follows: TGTGCCAGCAGCTTAAAACACAGCAACACTGAAGCTTTCTTT.

The genes are TRBV7-3 and TRBJ1-4; TRBD1 agrees at 9 bases. The germline V gene encodes CDR1 SGHTA and CDR2 FQGTGA. The CDR3 has 15 residues. V lost 5 bases to trimming and J lost 7 bases; unmatched junction nucleotides: 8. CDR3: CASSIQGAVGEKLFF. The CDR3 bases are TGTGCCAGCAGCATACAGGGGGCGGTAGGTGAAAAACTGTTTTTT.

V usage is TRBV12-5 and J usage is TRBJ2-1; tentative D call: TRBD1 (5 bases). Trimming left V 2 bases short and J 7 bases short, with 21 bases between. The CDR3 is 17 residues long. The germline V gene has CDR1 LGHNT and CDR2 FRNRAP. CDR3 in amino acids: CASGLTETASRPNEQFF. The CDR3 nucleotides read TGTGCTAGTGGTTTGACAGAGACAGCCAGTCGACCTAATGAGCAGTTCTTC.

The chain links TRBV2 to TRBJ1-4, with 8 bases aligning to TRBD1. Per the germline V gene, CDR1 is SNHLY and CDR2 is FYNNEI. This CDR3 spans 13 amino acids. Trimming took 5 bases from V and 7 from J; bases not matched to a gene: 3. CDR3 region: CASSPGQGEKLFF. As DNA, the CDR3 is TGTGCCAGCAGTCCAGGACAGGGTGAAAAACTGTTTTTT.

This clone showed up just a few times. The CDR3 sequence is CASSRTGGTNYGYTF. The DNA for the CDR3 is TGCGCCAGCAGCCGGACAGGGGGAACAAACTATGGCTACACCTTC. The chain combines TRBV5-1 with TRBJ1-2; 10 bases are shared with TRBD1. The CDR3 is 15 amino acids. The junction had 5 bases not matched to a gene; V was cut back by 4 bases and J by 2 bases. Germline CDR1 SGHRS, CDR2 YFSETQ. Variable domain in full (rest from reference TRBV5-1 and TRBJ1-2): KAGVTQTPRYLIKTRGQQVTLSCSPISGHRSVSWYQQTPGQGLQFLFEYFSETQRNKGNFPGRFSGRQFSNSRSEMNVSTLELGDSALYLCASSRTGGTNYGYTFGSGTRLTVV.

The chain has TRBV2 and TRBJ1-4, with D uncertain. CDR1 and CDR2 (germline): SNHLY, FYNNEI. The CDR3 covers 12 residues. V was pared by 1 base and J by 12 bases, with 9 bases between. The CDR3 reads CASSEERWELFF. As DNA, the CDR3 is TGTGCCAGCAGTGAAGAGCGCTGGGAACTGTTTTTT.